The source of this T cell receptor (beta chain) is a study of T cells after somatic rescue of genetic block. CDR3 length: 15 amino acids. Germline V gene data show CDR1 as MNHEY and CDR2 as SMNVEV (reference sequence). The J segment lost 4 bases and the V segment lost 2 bases, leaving 7 bases of the junction unmatched. Some clones are missing from TCRdb's copy, which holds only in-frame ones; the method was immunoSEQ multiplex PCR. The sample lists around 14,000 clones; around 68% were seen once. V usage is TRBV27 and J usage is TRBJ2-5, with 7 bases aligning to TRBD1. This TCR came from a man aged 18-30 years. Sequenced input: peripheral blood mononuclear cells (PBMCs). For the CDR3, the DNA is TGTGCCAGCAGTTTAAAGGGGGCCTGGGTAGAGACCCAGTACTTC. Protein product: CASSLKGAWVETQYF.